The rows below give T cell receptor beta chains drawn from one sample of a study of control samples from healthy donors and cancer patients. Here immunoSEQ multiplex PCR was the method, and the copy in TCRdb shows in-frame clones only, minus some. The sample shows about 130,000 clones, roughly 90% of them seen only once. Sample: blood. These receptors all come from a man younger than 35 in good health. The CDR3 runs from the conserved cysteine through the conserved F or W. Each record gives: J gene, clone size, CDR3 length, D gene, V gene, CDR3 protein, CDR3 DNA. The D gene is left open where the match is weak. Size tells how often a clone was seen (once, few, many) or the class of an expanded clone, and some rows leave it out.

TRBJ2-2 . 16 . TRBV4-1 CASSQDPVGYTGELFF TGCGCCAGCAGCCAAGATCCAGTGGGATACACCGGGGAGCTGTTTTTT
TRBJ1-3 once 17 . TRBV10-3 CAISEGGSLFGGNTIYF TGTGCCATCAGTGAAGGCGGCTCCCTGTTCGGTGGAAACACCATATATTTT
TRBJ2-6 . 14 . TRBV11-2 CASSPQVGANVLTF TGTGCCAGCAGCCCCCAGGTAGGGGCCAACGTCCTGACTTTC
TRBJ1-4 . 13 . TRBV2 CASRGTTNEKLFF TGTGCCAGTCGGGGCACAACTAATGAAAAACTGTTTTTT
TRBJ1-6 . 11 . TRBV19 CASSGGSPLHF TGTGCCAGTAGTGGGGGATCACCCCTCCACTTT
TRBJ2-5 . 15 TRBD1 TRBV5-4 CASSRRDREVETQYF TGTGCCAGCAGTCGCCGGGACAGGGAGGTGGAGACCCAGTACTTC
TRBJ1-1 . 15 . TRBV6-1 CASSEQPQGPTEAFF TGTGCCAGCAGTGAGCAGCCCCAAGGCCCCACTGAAGCTTTCTTT
TRBJ1-3 . 15 . TRBV4-1 CASSQVKDPGNTIYF TGCGCCAGCAGCCAAGTAAAAGACCCTGGAAACACCATATATTTT
TRBJ2-1 . 12 TRBD2 TRBV29-1 CSVIAGGDEQFF TGCAGCGTAATAGCGGGGGGAGATGAGCAGTTCTTC
TRBJ2-5 . 13 TRBD1 TRBV29-1 CSVRSDRQETQYF TGCAGCGTTAGATCGGACAGGCAAGAGACCCAGTACTTC
TRBJ2-3 once 16 TRBD1 TRBV24-1 CATSDLGDRGTDTQYF TGTGCCACCAGTGATTTGGGGGACAGGGGCACAGATACGCAGTATTTT
TRBJ1-6 once 13 . TRBV12-3/TRBV12-4 CASSQGIGSPLHF TGTGCCAGCAGCCAGGGCATAGGTTCACCCCTCCACTTT
TRBJ2-5 few 15 . TRBV7-8 CASSLARTEQETQYF TGTGCCAGCAGCTTAGCTAGGACAGAACAAGAGACCCAGTACTTC
TRBJ1-1 . 14 . TRBV5-1 CASSPRTGNTEAFF TGCGCCAGCAGCCCCCGGACGGGAAACACTGAAGCTTTCTTT
TRBJ2-3 once 11 . TRBV12-3/TRBV12-4 CASPVGDTQYF TGTGCCAGCCCGGTGGGGGATACGCAGTATTTT
TRBJ1-5 . 17 . TRBV6-6 CASSPTVLPGGDQPQHF TGTGCCAGCAGTCCCACTGTACTTCCCGGCGGGGATCAGCCCCAGCATTTT
TRBJ1-5 . 14 . TRBV9 CASSADGRNQPQHF TGTGCCAGCAGCGCGGACGGACGCAATCAGCCCCAGCATTTT
TRBJ2-4 . 12 . TRBV6-2/TRBV6-3 CASSSGRNIQYF TGTGCCAGCAGCTCCGGGAGAAACATTCAGTACTTC
TRBJ1-1 . 13 . TRBV14 CASSLGLNTEAFF TGTGCCAGCAGTCTGGGGCTGAACACTGAAGCTTTCTTT
TRBJ1-1 . 15 . TRBV4-3 CASSQDYGVGTEAFF TGCGCCAGCAGCCAAGATTATGGCGTTGGGACTGAAGCTTTCTTT
TRBJ2-3 . 14 . TRBV18 CASSSGQKRDTQYF TGTGCCAGCTCATCCGGACAGAAACGGGATACGCAGTATTTT
TRBJ1-1 . 12 . TRBV28 CASSLRNTEAFF TGTGCCAGCAGTTTAAGGAACACTGAAGCTTTCTTT
TRBJ2-1 . 19 . TRBV3-1/TRBV3-2 CASSQGEARTGRSYNEQFF TGTGCCAGCAGCCAAGGTGAAGCTCGGACGGGCCGCTCCTACAATGAGCAGTTCTTC
TRBJ2-3 . 14 TRBD2 TRBV30 CAWTTSSGADTQYF TGTGCCTGGACTACTTCTAGCGGGGCAGATACGCAGTATTTT
TRBJ1-5 once 14 . TRBV6-2/TRBV6-3 CASSPTVYNQPQHF TGTGCCAGCAGCCCGACGGTTTATAATCAGCCCCAGCATTTT
TRBJ2-1 . 15 . TRBV9 CASSVQGSSYNEQFF TGTGCCAGCAGCGTTCAGGGTAGCTCCTACAATGAGCAGTTCTTC
TRBJ1-5 . 20 TRBD1 TRBV28 CASSSPLGTGALGSNQPQHF TGTGCCAGCAGTTCCCCACTCGGGACAGGGGCCCTTGGGAGCAATCAGCCCCAGCATTTT
TRBJ2-1 . 16 . TRBV11-3 CASSLGLGGVYNEQFF TGTGCCAGCAGCTTAGGTTTAGGGGGAGTGTACAATGAGCAGTTCTTC
TRBJ1-1 . 13 . TRBV7-9 CASSLATVSEAFF TGTGCCAGCAGCTTAGCAACGGTCTCTGAAGCTTTCTTT
TRBJ2-3 once 15 TRBD2 TRBV6-5 CASTKATSGRDTQYF TGTGCCAGCACCAAAGCGACTAGCGGGAGGGATACGCAGTATTTT
TRBJ2-7 . 17 . TRBV5-1 CASSLGFRTPDPSEQYF TGCGCCAGCAGCCTTGGTTTCCGGACTCCGGACCCGTCCGAGCAGTACTTC
TRBJ2-1 . 13 . TRBV3-1/TRBV3-2 CASSSLDEGEQFF TGTGCCAGCAGCTCACTAGATGAGGGTGAGCAGTTCTTC
TRBJ1-6 . 12 . TRBV27 CASSSTTGLLHF TGTGCCAGCAGTTCAACAACAGGGCTCCTCCACTTT
TRBJ1-5 . 17 . TRBV15 CATSRDLPGYSNQPQHF TGTGCCACCAGCAGAGACCTCCCGGGGTATAGCAATCAGCCCCAGCATTTT
TRBJ2-6 . 19 . TRBV9 CASSVRPSIGGGGANVLTF TGTGCCAGCAGCGTACGCCCTAGTATTGGGGGCGGTGGGGCCAACGTCCTGACTTTC
TRBJ1-2 . 14 . TRBV9 CASSRQDSVYGYTF TGTGCCAGCAGCCGACAGGACAGCGTCTATGGCTACACCTTC
TRBJ1-2 once 11 . TRBV29-1 CSVDQGYGYTF TGCAGCGTTGATCAGGGTTACGGCTACACCTTC
TRBJ2-7 . 13 . TRBV18 CASSPPLGWEQYF TGTGCCAGCTCACCGCCGCTGGGTTGGGAGCAGTACTTC